The clone carrying this T cell receptor (beta chain) appeared once. The data originate from a study of T cells in Graves' hyperthyroidism and ophthalmopathy. The CDR3 regions of TCR beta were amplified from RNA transcripts. HTBI primers were used for first-round RT-PCR of the TCR CDR3. One entry per CDR3 protein, called by TCRdb with MiXCR from the multiplex PCR reads. The sample yields 500,000 to 550,000 distinct CDR3 sequences, 15% to 20% seen once. The source is a middle-aged man with Graves' ophthalmopathy. The sample was blood.

CDR3 in amino acids: CAWRLRQGSGEKLFF. CDR3 DNA: TGTGCCTGGAGACTCCGACAGGGGTCGGGGGAAAAACTGTTTTTT. The gene calls are TRBV30 and TRBJ1-4; the match to TRBD1 covers 8 bases. Trimming removed 3 bases from V and 8 bases from J; junction bases left unmatched: 11. This CDR3 is built from 15 residues. CDR1 and CDR2 (germline): GTSNPN, SVGIG (reference sequence).